This T cell receptor beta chain is from a study of T cells in Graves' hyperthyroidism and ophthalmopathy. Patients aged 18 to 65 with hyperthyroidism were newly diagnosed, with duration under 2 months. V lost 3 bases to trimming and J lost 0 bases, with 2 bases between them. This CDR3 has 13 amino acids. Germline CDR1 is MNHNS and CDR2 is SASEGT. This clonotype was detected ten times or more. The TCR beta CDR3 regions underwent amplification using RNA transcripts as the source. First-round RT-PCR targeting the TCR CDR3 was performed with the HTBI primer set. TCRdb itself ran the multiplex PCR reads through MiXCR, one entry per CDR3 protein. This table holds some 550,000 distinct CDR3 sequences, about a fifth found once.

The J gene is TRBJ2-2, the V gene TRBV6-1; D is undetermined. This TCR came from a man younger than 30 with Graves' hyperthyroidism. Sequenced: blood. As DNA, the CDR3 is TGTGCCAGCAGTGAGCCGAACACCGGGGAGCTGTTTTTT. Its protein is CASSEPNTGELFF.